The clone carrying this TCR beta chain is deemed medium-sized. Its target is not known. The data originate from a study of T cell repertoires in aging, cancer and after chemotherapy. The template was genomic DNA from peripheral blood, not RNA. The V and J ends lost 3 bases and 0 bases respectively, with 12 bases between them. This CDR3 has 15 residues. CDR1 and CDR2 (germline): SGHDT, YYEEEE. A mixed TRB-A/B primer pool amplified rearranged TRB by multiplex touch-down PCR. TCRdb fed the multiplex PCR reads into MiXCR, producing one record per CDR3 protein. The sample includes just under 2,500 distinct CDR3 sequences, under 30% of them seen just once. Study findings and constraints: In healthy donors, age-related TCR diversity loss mainly reflected lost richness.

The clonotype was recovered from a human donor in good health. The genes are TRBV5-6 and TRBJ1-2; weak D call: TRBD1 (5 bases). The sequenced material came from blood. This chain's CDR3 is CASSSRTLANYGYTF. CDR3 in DNA: TGTGCCAGCAGCTCCCGGACACTAGCTAACTATGGCTACACCTTC.